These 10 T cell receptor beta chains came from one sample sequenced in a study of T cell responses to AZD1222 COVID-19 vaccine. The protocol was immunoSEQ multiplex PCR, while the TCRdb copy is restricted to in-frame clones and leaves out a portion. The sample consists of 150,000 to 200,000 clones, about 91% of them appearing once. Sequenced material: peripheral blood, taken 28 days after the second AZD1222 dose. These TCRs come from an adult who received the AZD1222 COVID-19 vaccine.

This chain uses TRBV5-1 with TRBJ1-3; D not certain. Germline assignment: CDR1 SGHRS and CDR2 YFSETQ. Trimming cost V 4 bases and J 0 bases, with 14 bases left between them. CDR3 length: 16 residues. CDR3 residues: CASSLGAADSGNTIYF. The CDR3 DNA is TGCGCCAGCAGCCTGGGTGCTGCGGACTCTGGAAACACCATATATTTT. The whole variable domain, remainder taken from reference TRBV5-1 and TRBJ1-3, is KAGVTQTPRYLIKTRGQQVTLSCSPISGHRSVSWYQQTPGQGLQFLFEYFSETQRNKGNFPGRFSGRQFSNSRSEMNVSTLELGDSALYLCASSLGAADSGNTIYFGEGSWLTVV.

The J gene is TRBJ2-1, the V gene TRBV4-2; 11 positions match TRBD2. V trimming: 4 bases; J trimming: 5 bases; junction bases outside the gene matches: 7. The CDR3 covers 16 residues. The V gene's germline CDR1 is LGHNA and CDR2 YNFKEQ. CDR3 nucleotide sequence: TGTGCCAGCAGCCCACAACCGGGACTAGCGGACAATGAGCAGTTCTTC. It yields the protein CASSPQPGLADNEQFF.

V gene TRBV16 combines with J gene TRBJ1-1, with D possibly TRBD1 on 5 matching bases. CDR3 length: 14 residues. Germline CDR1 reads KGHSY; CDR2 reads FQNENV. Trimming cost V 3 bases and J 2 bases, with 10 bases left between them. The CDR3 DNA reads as TGTGCCAGCAGCCATCCCCAGGGAAACACTGAAGCTTTCTTT. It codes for CASSHPQGNTEAFF. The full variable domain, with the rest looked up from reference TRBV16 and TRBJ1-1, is GEEVAQTPKHLVRGEGQKAKLYCAPIKGHSYVFWYQQVLKNEFKFLISFQNENVFDETGMPKERFSAKCLPNSPCSLEIQATKLEDSAVYFCASSHPQGNTEAFFGQGTRLTVV.

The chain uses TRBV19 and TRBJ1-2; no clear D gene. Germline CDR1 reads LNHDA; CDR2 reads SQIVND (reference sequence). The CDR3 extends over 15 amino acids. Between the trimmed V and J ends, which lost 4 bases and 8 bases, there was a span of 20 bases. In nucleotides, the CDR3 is TGTGCCAGTAGTAACCGGCAAAACCGGGAGAACGGCTACACCTTC. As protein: CASSNRQNRENGYTF. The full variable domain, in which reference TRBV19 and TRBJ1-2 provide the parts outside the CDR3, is DGGITQSPKYLFRKEGQNVTLSCEQNLNHDAMYWYRQDPGQGLRLIYYSQIVNDFQKGDIAEGYSVSREKKESFPLTVTSAQKNPTAFYLCASSNRQNRENGYTFGSGTRLTVV.

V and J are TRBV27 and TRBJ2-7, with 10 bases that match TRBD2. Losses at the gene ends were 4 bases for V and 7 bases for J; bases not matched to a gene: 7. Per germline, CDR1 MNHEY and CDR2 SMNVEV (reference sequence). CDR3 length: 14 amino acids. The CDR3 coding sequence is TGTGCCAGCAGTTCCCTAGCGGGAGTATATGAGCAGTACTTC. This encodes CASSSLAGVYEQYF.

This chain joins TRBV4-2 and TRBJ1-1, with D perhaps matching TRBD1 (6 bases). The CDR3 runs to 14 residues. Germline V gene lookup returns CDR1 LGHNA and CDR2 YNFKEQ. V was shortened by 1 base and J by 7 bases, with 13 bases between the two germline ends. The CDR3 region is CASSQAGQGGEAFF. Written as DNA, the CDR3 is TGTGCCAGCAGCCAAGCGGGCCAAGGGGGTGAAGCTTTCTTT.

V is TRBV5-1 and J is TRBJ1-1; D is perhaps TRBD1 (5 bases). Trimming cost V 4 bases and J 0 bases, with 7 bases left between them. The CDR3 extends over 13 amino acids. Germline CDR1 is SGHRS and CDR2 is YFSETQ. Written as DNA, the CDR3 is TGCGCCAGCAGCCCCAGGGTGAACACTGAAGCTTTCTTT. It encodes CASSPRVNTEAFF.

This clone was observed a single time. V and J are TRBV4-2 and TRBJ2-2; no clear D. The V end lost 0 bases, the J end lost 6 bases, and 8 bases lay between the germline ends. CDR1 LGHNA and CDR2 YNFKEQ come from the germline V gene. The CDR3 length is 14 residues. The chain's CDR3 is CASSQDLGAGELFF. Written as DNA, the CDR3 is TGTGCCAGCAGCCAAGATTTGGGCGCCGGGGAGCTGTTTTTT.

The DNA for the CDR3 is TGTGCCAGCAGTAGTGGCAATCAGCCCCAGCATTTT. Residues: CASSSGNQPQHF. The rearrangement links TRBV6-5 to TRBJ1-5, with D hard to call. V dropped 5 bases and J dropped 2 bases, with 4 bases sitting between them. Germline CDR1 reads MNHEY; CDR2 reads SVGAGI. The CDR3 has 12 amino acids.

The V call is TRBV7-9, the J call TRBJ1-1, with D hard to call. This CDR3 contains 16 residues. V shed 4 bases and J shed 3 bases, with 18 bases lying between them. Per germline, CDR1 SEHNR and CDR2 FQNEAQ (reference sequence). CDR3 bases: TGTGCCAGCAGCTCCCCGGGCAGAAGCCTATACACTGAAGCTTTCTTT. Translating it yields CASSSPGRSLYTEAFF. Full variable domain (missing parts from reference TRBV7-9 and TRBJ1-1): DTGVSQNPRHKITKRGQNVTFRCDPISEHNRLYWYRQTLGQGPEFLTYFQNEAQLEKSRLLSDRFSAERPKGSFSTLEIQRTEQGDSAMYLCASSSPGRSLYTEAFFGQGTRLTVV.